This T cell receptor beta chain appears in the sequencing data of a study of blood T cell repertoires in COVID-19 (dated by TCRdb to the early 2020s). Regarding the research as a whole: Samples covering the acute and convalescent phases of COVID-19 were provided by collaborators in the United States, Italy and Spain. The sample metadata nearly always contained a de-identified subject ID, COVID-19 status, age in years and sex. Samples were obtained from the ongoing ImmuneRACE study (first 160 participants) and from over a thousand subjects provided by 6 global collaborators. The dataset comprised deeply sampled blood TCRbeta repertoires from subjects exposed to, actively infected with, or recovered from COVID-19. A freely available public database, intended as a resource for researchers studying the immune response to SARS-CoV-2, is where the repertoires were released. HLA class I and class II types, where available, came from metadata supplied by the sample provider rather than from assay-based typing. The material from the prospective study consisted of cDNA or gDNA derived from T cells, B-cell-depleted T cells, or PBMCs.

The study at large found these results: How much clinical and demographic metadata was included differed by source and by participant, and the metadata was provided uncurated.

Samples from volunteer blood donors who had recovered from COVID-19 were contributed by a second Seattle source. Collaborating institutions collected whole blood in K2EDTA tubes following their own protocols. Collaborator samples were shipped for TCRbeta analysis as frozen whole blood, isolated PBMCs, or DNA extracted from either sample type. The germline V gene provides CDR1 MGHRA and CDR2 YSYEKL. Spanning cysteine to phenylalanine, the CDR3 consists of 14 amino acids. Only the CDR3 part of the read is kept: 42 bases, read in frame from the first base. The V and J ends are trimmed by 5 bases and 1 base, leaving 11 bases between them. The immunoSEQ Assay, a bias-controlled multiplex PCR, was used to amplify TCRbeta CDR3 regions from genomic DNA. The study's processing was this. The number of nucleated cells in each sample was estimated by amplification of reference gene primers within the assay. To quantify the absolute abundance of each unique TCRbeta CDR3 rearrangement, sequence reads were collapsed and filtered. For each sample, productive Simpson clonality was calculated as the square root of Simpson's diversity index across productive rearrangements. TCRdb holds this immuneACCESS table with in-frame rearrangements only. Some clones are missing; in checked studies, unresolved V genes explain under half, and the rest has no known cause. The DNA gave D and trimming, while V, J and clone size come from that table. This sample holds about 240,000 clones; over 80% were observed only once. Clones ranked in the top ten supply roughly 2% of the sample.

A remark on this clone: No antigen is known for it. No base quality information exists; no much larger clone differs at one position.

The TCR originated in a man aged 30 to 39 who had recovered from COVID-19. Sequences were obtained from peripheral blood. The rearranged segments are TRBV4-1 and TRBJ1-2, with the D gene not confidently named. The DNA reads as follows: TGCGCCAGCAGCGGCCTGATCCTTAACTATGGCTACACCTTC. Its translation reads: CASSGLILNYGYTF.